The next 32 T cell receptor beta chains were all read from a single sample in a study of blood T cells in healthy people across ages. Sample-barcoded 5' priming and a J-beta primer mix drove a second PCR of about 6 to 12 cycles. TCRdb processed the 5' RACE reads anew with MiXCR; each CDR3 protein has one entry. The table has 450,000 to 650,000 distinct CDR3 sequences, 24% seen once. These data are also associated with another study on T cells of mothers and their children.

The specimen was blood. The receptors shown here come from a boy between 10 and 17 years old in good health.

The table lists this clonotype with a few counts. The chain couples TRBV27 to TRBJ1-2, with no clear D. V was trimmed by 4 bases and J by 4 bases, leaving 10 bases between them. CDR1 is MNHEY, CDR2 SMNVEV, per germline (reference sequence). The CDR3 is 13 amino acids. CDR3 in amino acids: CASSWVNGYGYTF. The DNA for the CDR3 is TGTGCCAGCAGTTGGGTAAATGGCTATGGCTACACCTTC.

The V call is TRBV7-6, the J call TRBJ2-5; D unclear. Gene TRBJ2-7 matches the end of the DNA better, so the J call may be wrong. Germline V CDR1 and CDR2: SGHVS, FNYEAQ. CDR3 length equals 12 residues. The CDR3: CASSLNDHEQYF. The CDR3 DNA reads TGTGCCAGCAGCTTAAATGACCACGAGCAGTACTTC.

J is TRBJ1-5 and V is TRBV4-1; 9 bases map to TRBD1. The V and J ends lost 4 bases and 9 bases, in that order; junction bases with no gene match: 7. In germline, CDR1 is MGHRA, CDR2 YSYEKL. The CDR3 is 14 amino acids. The CDR3 DNA follows: TGCGCCAGCAGCCCCTGGACAGGGGTGCGGCCCCAGCATTTT. This gives the protein CASSPWTGVRPQHF.

This clonotype appeared a few times. V is TRBV7-9 and J is TRBJ2-5; no clear D. CDR1 is SEHNR, CDR2 FQNEAQ, per germline (reference sequence). The CDR3 runs 16 residues. The V gene lost 1 base and the J gene lost 1 base, with 13 bases spanning the gap. The CDR3 reads CASSLGAGKPQETQYF. The CDR3 DNA follows: TGTGCCAGCAGCTTAGGGGCAGGCAAACCCCAAGAGACCCAGTACTTC.

The chain is built from TRBV20-1 and TRBJ2-1, with TRBD2 matching over 7 bases. Trimming removed 6 bases from V and 9 bases from J; junction bases left unmatched: 14. The CDR3 contains 14 residues. Germline values: CDR1 DFQATT, CDR2 SNEGSKA (reference sequence). The CDR3 reads CSAQRPSGASEQFF. The CDR3 coding sequence is TGCAGTGCCCAAAGGCCCAGCGGGGCGAGTGAGCAGTTCTTC.

This clonotype was seen only a few times. The chain recombines TRBV28 with TRBJ2-7, with D maybe TRBD2 (5 bases). CDR1 is MDHEN and CDR2 is SYDVKM in the germline V gene. V was trimmed by 8 bases and J by 3 bases, leaving 14 bases between them. The CDR3 has 13 amino acids. The CDR3 DNA reads TGTGCCAGCCGGGGTTCCACCCACTACGAGCAGTACTTC. Translation: CASRGSTHYEQYF.

The gene calls are TRBV12-3 or TRBV12-4 and TRBJ1-4; D perhaps matches TRBD1 (5 bases). Trimming left V 6 bases short and J 7 bases short, with 15 bases between. The CDR3 totals 14 residues. The DNA for the CDR3 is TGTGCCAGCAGCCTCCTGGGGGTCAGTGAAAAACTGTTTTTT. Its translation is CASSLLGVSEKLFF.

This clonotype has more than one count but fewer than ten. Here the CDR3 DNA reads TGTGCCACCAGCGGGACGGGACTGCCGATCTATGGCTACACCTTC. It specifies CATSGTGLPIYGYTF. This chain links TRBV15 with TRBJ1-2; possible D gene TRBD1, 5 bases. The CDR3 loop spans 15 amino acids. CDR1 and CDR2 (germline): LNHNV, YYDKDF (reference sequence). Trimming removed 5 bases from V and 4 bases from J, with 17 bases in between. Using reference TRBV15 and TRBJ1-2 for the parts outside the CDR3, the full variable domain is DAMVIQNPRYQVTQFGKPVTLSCSQTLNHNVMYWYQQKSSQAPKLLFHYYDKDFNNEADTPDNFQSRRPNTSFCFLDIRSPGLGDTAMYLCATSGTGLPIYGYTFGSGTRLTVV.

The chain couples TRBV29-1 to TRBJ1-2, with a tentative D call TRBD1 (5 bases). CDR3 length: 17 amino acids. Germline V gene data show CDR1 as SQVTM and CDR2 as ANQGSEA. Trimming took off 1 base at V and 4 bases at J, with 22 bases between the two ends. The CDR3 reads CSVEGKSVKGQSYGYTF. The CDR3 nucleotides are TGCAGCGTTGAAGGTAAGTCGGTGAAGGGGCAGAGCTATGGCTACACCTTC.

A few counts support this clonotype. The rearrangement links TRBV4-2 to TRBJ1-1; D remains ambiguous. This CDR3 comprises 15 residues. The germline CDR1 and CDR2 sequences are LGHNA and YNFKEQ. V shed 2 bases and J shed 1 base, with 11 bases lying between them. In DNA form, the CDR3 reads TGTGCCAGCAGCCAACTGGGCCAGACGAACACTGAAGCTTTCTTT. Translation gives CASSQLGQTNTEAFF.

This chain links TRBV12-5 with TRBJ2-5; TRBD1 matches 9 bases. The end of the DNA aligns better with TRBJ2-7, so the J call may be wrong. The CDR3 runs 16 residues. Germline-derived CDR1 and CDR2 are LGHNT and FRNRAP. The DNA for the CDR3 is TGTGCTAGTGGTTTGACAGGGACAGGGAAAGCCTACGAGCAGTACTTC. It codes for CASGLTGTGKAYEQYF.

This clonotype was seen a handful of times. This rearrangement joins TRBV6-1 to TRBJ1-6; D uncertain. V was pared by 6 bases and J by 10 bases, with 13 bases between. Germline V CDR1 and CDR2: MNHNS, SASEGT. The CDR3 spans 13 residues. The CDR3 DNA is TGTGCCAGCAGCCTCCAGGCCGGCTCACCCCTCCACTTT. This gives the protein CASSLQAGSPLHF.

This clonotype was detected only a few times. The rearrangement links TRBV12-3 or TRBV12-4 to TRBJ2-1, with a possible D match to TRBD1 (7 bases). The V gene lost 6 bases and the J gene lost 7 bases, with 22 bases spanning the gap. This CDR3 is 16 amino acids long. CDR3 region: CASSSGETGPTNEQFF. In DNA form, the CDR3 reads TGTGCCAGCAGCTCGGGGGAGACAGGGCCAACGAATGAGCAGTTCTTC.

This clonotype was detected ten times or more. This chain links TRBV11-2 with TRBJ2-7; 7 nucleotides agree with TRBD1. V lost 5 bases and J lost 3; bases outside the gene matches: 13. The CDR3 length is 16 residues. Germline V gene data show CDR1 as SGHAT and CDR2 as FQNNGV. CDR3 protein: CASSPIRRQGFYEQYF. In DNA, the CDR3 is TGTGCCAGCAGCCCAATTAGGCGACAGGGCTTCTACGAGCAGTACTTC.

This clonotype was found a few times. The chain carries TRBV5-4 and TRBJ2-3; D is perhaps TRBD1 (6 bases). The V end was cut by 2 bases, the J end by 4 bases, with 11 bases between. CDR3 length: 14 residues. The germline V gene has CDR1 SGHNT and CDR2 YYREEE (reference sequence). The chain's CDR3 is CASSFRGNADTQYF. For the CDR3, the DNA is TGTGCCAGCAGCTTCAGGGGAAATGCAGATACGCAGTATTTT.

The sample holds a few counts of this clonotype. The V call is TRBV12-3 or TRBV12-4, the J call TRBJ2-5; D may match TRBD1 or TRBD2 (5 bases each). V lost 5 bases and J 2 bases, leaving 12 bases between the germline ends. The CDR3 sequence is 14 residues long. The CDR3 sequence: CASSPGTHQETQYF. In DNA, the CDR3 is TGTGCCAGCAGTCCCGGGACCCATCAAGAGACCCAGTACTTC.

The V gene is TRBV14, the J gene TRBJ1-2, with D possibly matching TRBD1 (6 bases). Trimming pared 4 bases from V and 8 bases from J, leaving 20 bases between. Germline values: CDR1 SGHDN, CDR2 FVKESK. The CDR3 totals 15 residues. Here the CDR3 reads CASSPSIERGSGYTF. The DNA for the CDR3 is TGTGCCAGCAGCCCAAGCATCGAAAGGGGGTCCGGCTACACCTTC.

This clonotype appeared a few times. The gene calls are TRBV12-3 or TRBV12-4 and TRBJ1-4; 10 nucleotides agree with TRBD1. The CDR3 spans 14 residues. V was pared by 4 bases and J by 8 bases, with 4 bases of the junction left unmatched. The CDR3 DNA sequence: TGTGCCAGCAGTTCGACAGGGGGCGGAGAAAAACTGTTTTTT. This codes for CASSSTGGGEKLFF.

This clonotype appeared many times. J is TRBJ1-5 and V is TRBV15, with no clear D. Germline V gene data show CDR1 as LNHNV and CDR2 as YYDKDF (reference sequence). The CDR3 loop spans 12 amino acids. V lost 5 bases, J lost 5 bases, and 7 bases lay in between. CDR3 sequence reads: CATSEGYQPQHF. CDR3 coding DNA: TGTGCCACCAGCGAGGGCTATCAGCCCCAGCATTTT. The full variable domain, rest sourced from reference TRBV15 and TRBJ1-5, is DAMVIQNPRYQVTQFGKPVTLSCSQTLNHNVMYWYQQKSSQAPKLLFHYYDKDFNNEADTPDNFQSRRPNTSFCFLDIRSPGLGDTAMYLCATSEGYQPQHFGDGTRLSIL.

This clonotype occurred a few times. The chain combines TRBV4-2 with TRBJ2-5, with TRBD1 as a possible D gene (5 bases). The J call could be wrong; TRBJ2-1 is a better fit for the DNA end. The CDR3 runs to 16 residues. Per the germline V gene, CDR1 is LGHNA and CDR2 is YNFKEQ. Here the CDR3 reads CASSQDQAAGYNEQFF. CDR3 DNA sequence: TGTGCCAGCAGCCAAGATCAGGCGGCAGGGTACAATGAGCAGTTCTTC.

This clonotype came up a few times. The chain has TRBV29-1 and TRBJ1-1; D perhaps matches TRBD1 (6 bases). The germline CDR1 and CDR2 sequences are SQVTM and ANQGSEA. V dropped 6 bases and J dropped 6 bases, with 17 bases sitting between them. This CDR3 region has 13 residues. The CDR3 sequence: CSVLYAGQSEAFF. The CDR3 nucleotides read TGCAGCGTCCTGTACGCGGGACAATCTGAAGCTTTCTTT.

This clonotype was picked up a small number of times. The chain employs TRBV4-3 and TRBJ1-1; unclear D gene. Trimming left V 0 bases short and J 5 bases short, with 13 bases between. This CDR3 comprises 15 residues. Per germline, CDR1 LGHNA and CDR2 YSLEER. The CDR3 coding sequence is TGCGCCAGCAGCCAAGATCGGGCATCTGGGACTGAAGCTTTCTTT. Encoded protein: CASSQDRASGTEAFF.

The V gene is TRBV19, the J gene TRBJ1-5; 7 bases are shared with TRBD1. Per germline, CDR1 LNHDA and CDR2 SQIVND (reference sequence). The junction had 4 bases not matched to a gene; V was cut back by 3 bases and J by 2 bases. The length of the CDR3 is 15 residues. Here the CDR3 reads CASSIQGDGNQPQHF. The CDR3 DNA follows: TGTGCCAGTAGTATCCAGGGGGATGGCAATCAGCCCCAGCATTTT.

This chain uses TRBV15 with TRBJ2-1, with D perhaps matching TRBD2 (5 bases). The J call may be incorrect, as the DNA end agrees better with TRBJ2-7. This CDR3 contains 16 residues. Per the germline V gene, CDR1 is LNHNV and CDR2 is YYDKDF (reference sequence). CDR3 coding DNA: TGTGCCACCAGCAGAGATTCGGGAACAGCTTCCTACGAGCAGTACTTC. It encodes CATSRDSGTASYEQYF.

In regard to this clonotype: A much larger clone differs from this one at a single base, so this may be a read error. The rearrangement joins TRBV12-3 or TRBV12-4 to TRBJ1-4, with unresolved D. Between the trimmed V and J ends, which lost 3 bases and 4 bases, there was a span of 9 bases. This CDR3 is built from 14 residues. CDR3 amino acids: CASSLDGINEKLFF. In nucleotides, the CDR3 is TGTGCCAGCAGTTTGGACGGGATTAATGAAAAACTGTTTTTT.

The V and J genes are TRBV20-1 and TRBJ1-5; 8 bases agree with TRBD1. CDR1 is DFQATT, CDR2 SNEGSKA, per germline (reference sequence). V was clipped by 8 bases and J by 2 bases; unmatched bases: 11. The CDR3 contains 15 residues. In nucleotides, the CDR3 is TGCAGTCCATACAAAAAGACAGGGGGCAATCAGCCCCAGCATTTT. It is translated as CSPYKKTGGNQPQHF.

This clonotype was recorded at least ten times. The chain employs TRBV12-5 and TRBJ2-5; D possibly corresponds to TRBD1 (5 bases). The V and J ends lost 9 bases and 7 bases respectively, with 15 bases between them. The CDR3 contains 12 residues. Germline V gene data show CDR1 as LGHNT and CDR2 as FRNRAP. CDR3 in DNA: TGTGCTAGCGGTAGCAGGGAAGGGACCCAGTACTTC. Translating it yields CASGSREGTQYF.

The rearrangement uses TRBV20-1 and TRBJ2-7; 8 nucleotides align to TRBD2. The J segment lost 2 bases and the V segment lost 6 bases, leaving 6 bases of the junction unmatched. This CDR3 has 13 amino acids. The V gene's germline CDR1 is DFQATT and CDR2 SNEGSKA (reference sequence). In nucleotides, the CDR3 is TGCAGTGCGCGGGGGGCGGCACCCTACGAGCAGTACTTC. It codes for CSARGAAPYEQYF.

There are a few counts of this clonotype. The chain combines TRBV28 with TRBJ2-1; perhaps TRBD1 as D (6 bases). The CDR3 totals 14 residues. CDR1 and CDR2 from the germline V gene are MDHEN and SYDVKM. Trimming pared 6 bases from V and 7 bases from J, leaving 16 bases between. The CDR3 DNA follows: TGTGCCAGCAGCACCCCCACCACAGGGAATGAGCAGTTCTTC. It is translated as CASSTPTTGNEQFF.

This clonotype was seen only once. This chain connects TRBV29-1 to TRBJ2-7; D is undetermined. V was pared by 6 bases and J by 0 bases, with 15 bases between. Germline V lookup: CDR1 SQVTM, CDR2 ANQGSEA. The CDR3 sequence is 14 residues long. Here the CDR3 reads CSVGYRSISYEQYF. CDR3 nucleotides: TGCAGCGTCGGATACAGAAGCATCTCCTACGAGCAGTACTTC.

This chain uses TRBV6-2 or TRBV6-3 with TRBJ2-1; either TRBD1 or TRBD2 may fit D (5 bases each). The DNA end favors TRBJ2-5, so the J call may be wrong. Per the germline V gene, CDR1 is MNHEY and CDR2 is SVGEGT. CDR3 length: 17 residues. The CDR3 is CASSPTLTRGALGTQYF. The CDR3 DNA reads as TGTGCCAGCAGTCCCACCTTAACACGGGGCGCCCTTGGGACCCAGTACTTC.

The chain uses TRBV28 and TRBJ2-5, with 12 bases fitting TRBD2. From germline, CDR1 is MDHEN and CDR2 SYDVKM. With 6 bases clipped from V and 3 bases from J, the junction kept 5 bases outside the gene matches. The CDR3 has 15 residues. The DNA for the CDR3 is TGTGCCAGCAGATCTAGCGGGGGGGCGAAAGAGACCCAGTACTTC. It yields the protein CASRSSGGAKETQYF.